Each of the 9 T cell receptor beta chains below was sequenced from the same sample in a study of blood T cell repertoires in COVID-19. TCRdb's table, derived via immunoSEQ multiplex PCR, lists solely in-frame clones and lacks some. The sample includes about 230,000 clones, 65% to 90% of them seen just once. Sequences were obtained from peripheral blood. Receptor source: a woman between 45 and 65 years old with acute or convalescent COVID-19.

This clone appeared once. The chain joins TRBV10-3 to TRBJ2-5; 8 positions match TRBD2. CDR3 length equals 12 residues. V gave up 11 bases and J gave up 3 bases; unmatched junction bases: 5. Germline assignment: CDR1 ENHRY and CDR2 SYGVKD. CDR3 loop: CAAGTSKETQYF. The CDR3 region has the DNA TGTGCCGCCGGGACTAGTAAAGAGACCCAGTACTTC.

This clone appeared a few times. The chain carries TRBV5-1 and TRBJ1-1; 7 bases map to TRBD1. Germline lookup yields CDR1 SGHRS and CDR2 YFSETQ. V lost 4 bases, J lost 3 bases, and 9 bases stayed unmatched. The CDR3 length is 15 residues. The CDR3 loop reads CASSTIRGRDTEAFF. CDR3 sequence (DNA): TGCGCCAGCAGCACTATAAGGGGGCGGGACACTGAAGCTTTCTTT. Full variable domain (outside the CDR3, taken from reference TRBV5-1 and TRBJ1-1): KAGVTQTPRYLIKTRGQQVTLSCSPISGHRSVSWYQQTPGQGLQFLFEYFSETQRNKGNFPGRFSGRQFSNSRSEMNVSTLELGDSALYLCASSTIRGRDTEAFFGQGTRLTVV.

This clone was observed a single time. The gene calls are TRBV12-5 and TRBJ1-1; 7 positions agree with TRBD1. This CDR3 has 19 residues. Germline lookup yields CDR1 LGHNT and CDR2 FRNRAP. The J segment lost 4 bases and the V segment lost 3 bases, leaving 20 bases of the junction unmatched. CDR3 region: CASGFQLPGDRVWGTEAFF. DNA of the CDR3: TGTGCTAGTGGTTTCCAACTCCCTGGTGACAGGGTGTGGGGCACTGAAGCTTTCTTT.

The CDR3 DNA follows: TGTGCCTGGAGTGAGGGGGTCGAGACCCAGTACTTC. Translated: CAWSEGVETQYF. The V gene is TRBV30, the J gene TRBJ2-5; D perhaps matches TRBD1 (6 bases). Germline-derived CDR1 and CDR2 are GTSNPN and SVGIG (reference sequence). V was cut by 1 base and J by 5 bases, with 8 bases left in between. The CDR3 consists of 12 residues.

This clone has a single count. V gene TRBV3-1 (or the pseudogene TRBV3-2) combines with J gene TRBJ2-7; 8 bases are shared with TRBD1. The CDR3 runs to 15 residues. Losses at the gene ends were 0 bases for V and 3 bases for J; bases not matched to a gene: 4. The germline CDR1 and CDR2 sequences are LGHDT and YNNKEL (reference sequence). The CDR3 region is CASSQEVRGLYEQYF. The CDR3 nucleotides are TGTGCCAGCAGCCAAGAGGTCAGGGGGCTCTACGAGCAGTACTTC.

The chain joins TRBV5-5 to TRBJ1-5; D is unresolved. V lost 4 bases, J lost 2 bases, and 16 bases lay in between. Germline assignment: CDR1 SGHKS and CDR2 YYEKEE (reference sequence). This CDR3 has 16 residues. This chain's CDR3 is CASSRKGLTGNQPQHF. The CDR3 coding sequence is TGTGCCAGCAGCCGCAAAGGACTGACTGGCAATCAGCCCCAGCATTTT.

The J gene is TRBJ1-2, the V gene TRBV10-1; 7 bases map to TRBD1. With 3 bases clipped from V and 3 bases from J, the junction kept 10 bases outside the gene matches. The length of the CDR3 is 16 residues. Per the germline V gene, CDR1 is WNHNN and CDR2 is SYGVQD (reference sequence). CDR3 residues: CASSDPTGPPDYGYTF. DNA of the CDR3: TGCGCCAGCAGTGACCCGACAGGGCCTCCCGACTATGGCTACACCTTC.

This chain uses TRBV5-5 with TRBJ2-7; 8 positions match TRBD1. V was clipped by 2 bases and J by 2 bases; unmatched bases: 3. Germline V gene data show CDR1 as SGHKS and CDR2 as YYEKEE (reference sequence). The CDR3 totals 14 residues. The CDR3 DNA reads TGTGCCAGCAGCTTCGACAGGGGACCCTACGAGCAGTACTTC. Residues: CASSFDRGPYEQYF.

This clone was counted once. V and J are TRBV6-2 or TRBV6-3 and TRBJ1-2; TRBD1 might be the D (6 bases). The CDR3 has 13 residues. V shed 2 bases and J shed 8 bases, with 12 bases lying between them. CDR1 is MNHEY and CDR2 is SVGEGT in the germline V gene. The CDR3: CASSYNHRVGYTF. CDR3 sequence (DNA): TGTGCCAGCAGTTACAACCACAGGGTCGGCTACACCTTC.